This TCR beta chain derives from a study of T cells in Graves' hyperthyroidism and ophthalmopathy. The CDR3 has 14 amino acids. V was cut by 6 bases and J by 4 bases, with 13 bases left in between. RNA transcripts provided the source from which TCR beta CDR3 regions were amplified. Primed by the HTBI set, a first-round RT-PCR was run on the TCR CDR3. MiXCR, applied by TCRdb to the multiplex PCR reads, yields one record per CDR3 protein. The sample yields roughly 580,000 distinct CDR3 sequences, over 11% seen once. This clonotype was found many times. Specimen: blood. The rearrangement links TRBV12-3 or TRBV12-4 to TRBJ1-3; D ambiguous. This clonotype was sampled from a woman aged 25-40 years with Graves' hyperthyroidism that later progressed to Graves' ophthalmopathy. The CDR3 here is CASRPQDYGNTIYF. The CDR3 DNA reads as TGTGCCAGCAGACCGCAGGACTACGGAAACACCATATATTTT.